This TCR beta chain was obtained from a study of cytomegalovirus exposure and HLA in healthy donors. General study points: The analysis excluded some indistinguishable V segments, including TRBV6-2 and TRBV6-3. Cytomegalovirus association was assigned to about 180 TCR beta chains.

PCR primers comprised 60 Vbeta and 13 Jbeta primers. In the study's own analysis: It was a later analysis that counted approximately 81 million unique TCR beta chains, of which 9.5 million to 14 million were shared. The data were produced by immunoSEQ multiplex PCR, yet TCRdb's version contains in-frame clones alone and is incomplete. The D gene and trimming were derived from the DNA, and the V and J assignments and clone size from that table. This table has about 100,000 clones, approximately 74% appearing once. As for this clone: Its target is not known.

The CDR3 spans 13 residues. Per the germline V gene, CDR1 is MNHEY and CDR2 is SMNVEV (reference sequence). V dropped 3 bases and J dropped 5; count of bases not matched to a gene: 3. The source material was PBMCs. The clonotype originates from a woman between 40 and 50 years old in good health and CMV-seronegative. The V call is TRBV27, the J call TRBJ1-1; 7 bases align to TRBD1. The CDR3 nucleotides read TGTGCCAGCAGTTTGGGACAGCGGACTGAAGCTTTCTTT. As protein: CASSLGQRTEAFF.